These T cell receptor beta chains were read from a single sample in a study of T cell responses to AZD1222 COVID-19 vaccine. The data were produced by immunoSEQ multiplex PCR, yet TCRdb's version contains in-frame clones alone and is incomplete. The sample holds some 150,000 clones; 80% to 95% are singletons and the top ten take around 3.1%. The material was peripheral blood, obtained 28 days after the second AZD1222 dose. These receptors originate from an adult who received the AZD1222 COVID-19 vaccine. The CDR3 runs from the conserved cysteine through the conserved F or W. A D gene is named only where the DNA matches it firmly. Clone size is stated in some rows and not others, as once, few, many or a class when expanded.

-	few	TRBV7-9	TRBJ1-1	CASSPWGTEAFF	TGTGCCAGCAGCCCTTGGGGCACTGAAGCTTTCTTT
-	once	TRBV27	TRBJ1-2	CASRDGGRGTYGYTF	TGTGCCAGCAGGGACGGAGGAAGAGGTACTTATGGCTACACCTTC
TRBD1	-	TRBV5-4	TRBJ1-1	CASSLGGTGNTEAFF	TGTGCCAGCAGCTTGGGGGGGACAGGGAACACTGAAGCTTTCTTT
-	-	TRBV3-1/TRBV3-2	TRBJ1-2	CASSPRGGGSYTF	TGTGCCAGCAGCCCCCGGGGCGGGGGTAGCTACACCTTC
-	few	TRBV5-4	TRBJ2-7	CASSSDPTYEQYF	TGTGCCAGCAGCTCGGACCCGACCTACGAGCAGTACTTC
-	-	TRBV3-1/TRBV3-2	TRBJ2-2	CASSQEVLGTGELFF	TGTGCCAGCAGCCAAGAAGTTCTGGGAACCGGGGAGCTGTTTTTT
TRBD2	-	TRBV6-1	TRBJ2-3	CASSEFLAGVDTQYF	TGTGCCAGCAGTGAGTTTCTAGCGGGAGTAGATACGCAGTATTTT
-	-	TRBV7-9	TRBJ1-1	CASSLGYTEAFF	TGTGCCAGCAGCTTGGGATACACTGAAGCTTTCTTT
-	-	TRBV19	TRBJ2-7	CASSQGGTAYEQYF	TGTGCCAGTAGTCAGGGGGGGACGGCCTACGAGCAGTACTTC
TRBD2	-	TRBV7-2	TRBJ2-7	CASSPSGSNEQYF	TGTGCCAGCAGCCCCAGCGGGAGCAACGAGCAGTACTTC
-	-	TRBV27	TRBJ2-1	CASSPGNNEQFF	TGTGCCAGCAGTCCTGGAAACAATGAGCAGTTCTTC
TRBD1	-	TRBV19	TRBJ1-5	CASSNFRTGGIQPQHF	TGTGCCAGTAGTAATTTCCGGACAGGGGGTATTCAGCCCCAGCATTTT
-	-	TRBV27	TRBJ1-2	CASSGRVGELGYTF	TGTGCCAGCAGTGGCAGGGTGGGGGAATTGGGCTACACCTTC
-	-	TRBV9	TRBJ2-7	CASSVGGVSYEQYF	TGTGCCAGCAGCGTAGGAGGTGTCTCCTACGAGCAGTACTTC
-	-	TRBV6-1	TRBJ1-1	CASSETPSAFF	TGTGCCAGCAGTGAAACTCCTTCAGCTTTCTTT